This TCR beta chain was obtained from a study of patients and donors after allogeneic stem cell transplantation. The V gene lost 8 bases and the J gene lost 2 bases, with 17 bases spanning the gap. CDR1 and CDR2 (germline): MNHEY, SMNVEV (reference sequence). The CDR3 length is 15 residues. MiXCR, run by TCRdb on the RT-PCR reads, gives a single entry per CDR3 protein. Counted here are about 960,000 distinct CDR3 sequences, more than 15% occurring once; the ten biggest clones make up around 6%. V gene TRBV27 combines with J gene TRBJ2-3, with D tentatively TRBD1 or TRBD2 (6 bases each). The source is a human donor who was either an allogeneic HSCT recipient or a stem cell or donor lymphocyte infusion donor (not recorded which). It is not recorded whose cells these are; they may come from a transplant donor. Sample: blood, either unsorted or a sorted T cell fraction (not recorded which). The CDR3 here is CASVRGQAYTDTQYF. CDR3 bases: TGTGCCAGCGTACGGGGGCAGGCCTACACAGATACGCAGTATTTT.